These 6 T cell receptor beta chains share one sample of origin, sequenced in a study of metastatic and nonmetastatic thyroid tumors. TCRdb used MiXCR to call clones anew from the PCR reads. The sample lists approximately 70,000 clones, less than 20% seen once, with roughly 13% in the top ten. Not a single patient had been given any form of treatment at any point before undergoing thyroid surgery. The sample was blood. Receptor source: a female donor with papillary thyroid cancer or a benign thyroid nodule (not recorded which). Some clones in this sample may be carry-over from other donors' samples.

CDR3 sequence reads: CASNQEGQWVNTGELFF. In nucleotides, the CDR3 is TGTGCCAGCAACCAAGAGGGACAGTGGGTGAACACCGGGGAGCTGTTTTTT. V usage is TRBV2 and J usage is TRBJ2-2, with 7 bases matching TRBD1. The CDR3 runs 17 residues. Germline CDR1 SNHLY, CDR2 FYNNEI. V lost 7 bases, J lost 1 base, and 12 bases stayed unmatched.

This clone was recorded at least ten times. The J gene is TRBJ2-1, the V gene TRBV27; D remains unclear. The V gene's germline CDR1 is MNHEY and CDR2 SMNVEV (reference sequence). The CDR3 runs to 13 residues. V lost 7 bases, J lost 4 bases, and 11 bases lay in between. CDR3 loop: CASTIPGYNEQFF. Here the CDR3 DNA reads TGTGCCAGCACCATCCCGGGTTACAATGAGCAGTTCTTC.

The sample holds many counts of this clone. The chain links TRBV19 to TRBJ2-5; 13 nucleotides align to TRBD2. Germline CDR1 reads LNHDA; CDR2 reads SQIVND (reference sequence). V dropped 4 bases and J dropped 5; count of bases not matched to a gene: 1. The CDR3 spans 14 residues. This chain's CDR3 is CASSTLAGGETQYF. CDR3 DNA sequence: TGTGCCAGTAGTACACTAGCGGGAGGGGAGACCCAGTACTTC.

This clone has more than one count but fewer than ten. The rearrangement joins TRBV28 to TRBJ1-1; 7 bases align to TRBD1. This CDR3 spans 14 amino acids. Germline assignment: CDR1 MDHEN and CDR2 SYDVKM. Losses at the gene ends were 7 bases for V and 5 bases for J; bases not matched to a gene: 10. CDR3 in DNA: TGTGCCAGCAACCCAGGGGGAATGAGAACTGAAGCTTTCTTT. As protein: CASNPGGMRTEAFF. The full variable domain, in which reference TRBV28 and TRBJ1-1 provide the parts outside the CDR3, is DVKVTQSSRYLVKRTGEKVFLECVQDMDHENMFWYRQDPGLGLRLIYFSYDVKMKEKGDIPEGYSVSREKKERFSLILESASTNQTSMYLCASNPGGMRTEAFFGQGTRLTVV.

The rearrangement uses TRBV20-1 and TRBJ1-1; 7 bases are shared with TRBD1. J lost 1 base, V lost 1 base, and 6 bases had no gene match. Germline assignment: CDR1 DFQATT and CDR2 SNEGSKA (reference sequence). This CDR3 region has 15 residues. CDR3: CSARVTGEQNTEAFF. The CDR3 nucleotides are TGCAGTGCTAGAGTAACAGGGGAACAGAACACTGAAGCTTTCTTT.

CDR3 DNA: TGTGCCAGTAGCCTAGCCCTGGACAGGATGAACACTGAAGCTTTCTTT. Translated, it gives CASSLALDRMNTEAFF. The chain uses TRBV19 and TRBJ1-1; TRBD1 matches at 7 bases. V gave up 6 bases and J gave up 0 bases; unmatched junction bases: 10. The CDR3 runs to 16 residues. Germline V gene lookup returns CDR1 LNHDA and CDR2 SQIVND (reference sequence).